This T cell receptor beta chain was recorded in a study of T cell repertoires in cytomegalovirus infection. Study summary: Public TCR beta signatures marked donors with CMV infection and the matching HLA. Whole-study findings and limits: Across the ex vivo response, the dominant clonotypes were HLA-C-restricted CMV-specific TCR beta clonotypes. Cumulative public TCR beta family frequency identified CMV carriers with the relevant HLA.

V lost 5 bases and J lost 6; bases outside the gene matches: 15. The CDR3 runs to 16 residues. CDR1 and CDR2 from the germline V gene are SGHTA and FQGNSA. TCRdb processed the reads anew with MiXCR; each CDR3 protein has one entry. The sample holds approximately 750,000 distinct CDR3 sequences, approximately 34% seen once. This clonotype appeared a few times. Its antigen remains unidentified. The chain employs TRBV7-2 and TRBJ1-1; 7 bases fit TRBD1. The receptor was isolated from a human donor in good health (CMV status not recorded). Some clones in this sample may be carry-over from other donors' samples. The material sequenced was PBMCs. CDR3 DNA: TGTGCCAGCAGCCCCCGTTCAGGGGGACCGAGGGCTGAAGCTTTCTTT. Residues: CASSPRSGGPRAEAFF.